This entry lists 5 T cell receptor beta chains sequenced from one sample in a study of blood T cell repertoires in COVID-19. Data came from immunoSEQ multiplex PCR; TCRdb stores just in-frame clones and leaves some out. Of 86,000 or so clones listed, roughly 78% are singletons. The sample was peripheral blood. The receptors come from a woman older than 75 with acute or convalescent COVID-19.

This chain's CDR3 is CASSSTGQNYGYTF. CDR3 DNA sequence: TGTGCCAGCAGCTCGACAGGGCAGAACTATGGCTACACCTTC. The J gene is TRBJ1-2, the V gene TRBV2; 7 positions match TRBD1. This CDR3 has 14 amino acids. Trimming removed 6 bases from V and 2 bases from J; junction bases left unmatched: 6. Germline assignment: CDR1 SNHLY and CDR2 FYNNEI. Together with reference TRBV2 and TRBJ1-2, the CDR3 gives the full variable domain: EPEVTQTPSHQVTQMGQEVILRCVPISNHLYFYWYRQILGQKVEFLVSFYNNEISEKSEIFDDQFSVERPDGSNFTLKIRSTKLEDSAMYFCASSSTGQNYGYTFGSGTRLTVV.

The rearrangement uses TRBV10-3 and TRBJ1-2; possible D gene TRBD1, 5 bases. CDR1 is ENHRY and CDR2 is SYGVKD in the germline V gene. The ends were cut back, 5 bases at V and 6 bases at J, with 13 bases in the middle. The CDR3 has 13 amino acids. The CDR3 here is CAISFGGGDGYTF. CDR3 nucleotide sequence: TGTGCCATCAGTTTCGGGGGAGGGGATGGCTACACCTTC.

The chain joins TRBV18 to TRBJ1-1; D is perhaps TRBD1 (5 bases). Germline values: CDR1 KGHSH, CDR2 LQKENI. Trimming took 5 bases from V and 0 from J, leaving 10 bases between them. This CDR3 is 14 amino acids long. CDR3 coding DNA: TGTGCCAGCTCAGTTCAGGGTGTGAACACTGAAGCTTTCTTT. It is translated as CASSVQGVNTEAFF. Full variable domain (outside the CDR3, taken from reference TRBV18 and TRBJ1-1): NAGVMQNPRHLVRRRGQEARLRCSPMKGHSHVYWYRQLPEEGLKFMVYLQKENIIDESGMPKERFSAEFPKEGPSILRIQQVVRGDSAAYFCASSVQGVNTEAFFGQGTRLTVV.

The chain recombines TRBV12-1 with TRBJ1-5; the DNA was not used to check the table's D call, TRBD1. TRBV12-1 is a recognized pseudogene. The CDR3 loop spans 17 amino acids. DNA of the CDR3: TGTGCCGACCTCCGAGGGGGGACAGGGGGATACAATCAGCCCCAGCATTTT. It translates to CADLRGGTGGYNQPQHF.

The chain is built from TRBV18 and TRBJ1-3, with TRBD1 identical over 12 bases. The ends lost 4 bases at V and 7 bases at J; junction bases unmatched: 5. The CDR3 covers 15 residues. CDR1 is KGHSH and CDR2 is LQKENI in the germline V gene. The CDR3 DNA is TGTGCCAGCTCACTCGGGACAGGGGGCTTGAACACCATATATTTT. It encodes CASSLGTGGLNTIYF. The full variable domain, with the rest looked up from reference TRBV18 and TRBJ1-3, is NAGVMQNPRHLVRRRGQEARLRCSPMKGHSHVYWYRQLPEEGLKFMVYLQKENIIDESGMPKERFSAEFPKEGPSILRIQQVVRGDSAAYFCASSLGTGGLNTIYFGEGSWLTVV.